This TCR beta chain was identified in a study of PD-1 blockade in classical Hodgkin lymphoma. Overall study results and limits: No one has yet defined what causes the repertoire differences, which may be disease activity or prior therapy. Patients who responded completely had about the same baseline diversity as newly diagnosed patients.

The CDR3 totals 17 residues. Germline V gene lookup returns CDR1 LGHNA and CDR2 YNFKEQ. Trimming cost V 1 base and J 8 bases; bases outside gene matches: 12. Notes on this clone: The antigen is not known.

Specified time point: cycle 4 day 1 (C4D1), after about 6 weeks of nivolumab. All the patients suffered relapse after autologous stem cell transplantation, and brentuximab vedotin exposure differed. Responses achieved at best were complete response, partial response or progressive disease. Using immunoSEQ multiplex PCR, the repertoire was profiled, and TCRdb retains in-frame clones only, with some absent. The repertoire includes 100,000 or so clones, around nine tenths of them detected once, and 2.5% to 3.5% sits in the top ten. This clonotype originated in a human donor with classical Hodgkin lymphoma. The sequencing here drew on peripheral blood mononuclear cells (PBMCs), taken before the fourth cycle of nivolumab. V usage is TRBV4-2 and J usage is TRBJ2-1, with 9 bases identical to TRBD2. The CDR3 loop is CASSQGQLSGGEDEQFF. The CDR3 nucleotides are TGTGCCAGCAGCCAAGGGCAGCTTAGCGGGGGCGAGGATGAGCAGTTCTTC.